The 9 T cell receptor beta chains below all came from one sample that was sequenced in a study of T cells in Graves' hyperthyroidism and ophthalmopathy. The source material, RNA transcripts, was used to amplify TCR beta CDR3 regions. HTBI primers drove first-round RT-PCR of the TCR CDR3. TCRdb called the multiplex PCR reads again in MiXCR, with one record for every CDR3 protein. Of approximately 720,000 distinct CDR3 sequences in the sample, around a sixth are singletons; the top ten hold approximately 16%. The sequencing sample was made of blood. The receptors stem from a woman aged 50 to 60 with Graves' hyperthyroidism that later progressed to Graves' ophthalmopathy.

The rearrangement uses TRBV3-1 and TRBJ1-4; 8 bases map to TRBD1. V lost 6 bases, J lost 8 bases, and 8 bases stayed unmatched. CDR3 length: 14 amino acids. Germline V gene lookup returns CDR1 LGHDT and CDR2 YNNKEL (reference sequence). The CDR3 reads CASRLTGVSEKLFF. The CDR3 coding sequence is TGTGCCAGCAGACTGACAGGGGTGAGCGAAAAACTGTTTTTT.

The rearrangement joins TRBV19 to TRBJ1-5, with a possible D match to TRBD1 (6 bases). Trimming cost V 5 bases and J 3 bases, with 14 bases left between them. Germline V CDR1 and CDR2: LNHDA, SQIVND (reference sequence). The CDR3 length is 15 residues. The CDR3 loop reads CASSLSGVHNQPQHF. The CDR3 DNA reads TGTGCCAGTAGTTTATCAGGGGTCCACAATCAGCCCCAGCATTTT.

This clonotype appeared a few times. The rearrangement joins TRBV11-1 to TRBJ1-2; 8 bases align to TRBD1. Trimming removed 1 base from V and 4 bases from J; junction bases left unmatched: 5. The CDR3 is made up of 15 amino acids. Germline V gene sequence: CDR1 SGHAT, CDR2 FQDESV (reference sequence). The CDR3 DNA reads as TGTGCCAGCAGCTTAGGACCGGGACAGGTCTATGGCTACACCTTC. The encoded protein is CASSLGPGQVYGYTF.

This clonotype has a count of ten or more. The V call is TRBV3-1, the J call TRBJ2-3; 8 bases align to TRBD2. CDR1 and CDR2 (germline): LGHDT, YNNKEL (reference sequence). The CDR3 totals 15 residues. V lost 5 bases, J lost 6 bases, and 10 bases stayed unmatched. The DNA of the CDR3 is TGTGCCAGCAGCTACCAACAGCGGGGGACGGATACGCAGTATTTT. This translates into CASSYQQRGTDTQYF.

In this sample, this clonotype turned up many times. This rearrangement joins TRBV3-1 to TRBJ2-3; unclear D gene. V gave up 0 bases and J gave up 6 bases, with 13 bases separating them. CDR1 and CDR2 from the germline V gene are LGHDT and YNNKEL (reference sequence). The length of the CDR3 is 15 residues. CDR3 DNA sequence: TGTGCCAGCAGCCAAGATCTCGGACGTCGGGATACGCAGTATTTT. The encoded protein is CASSQDLGRRDTQYF.

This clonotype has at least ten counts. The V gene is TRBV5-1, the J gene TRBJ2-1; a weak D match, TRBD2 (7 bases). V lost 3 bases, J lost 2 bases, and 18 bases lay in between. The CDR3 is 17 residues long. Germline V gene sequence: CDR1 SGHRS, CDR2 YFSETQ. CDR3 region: CASSSIGPGGTYNEQFF. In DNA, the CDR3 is TGCGCCAGCAGCTCGATCGGTCCGGGGGGCACCTACAATGAGCAGTTCTTC. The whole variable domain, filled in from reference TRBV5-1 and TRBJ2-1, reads KAGVTQTPRYLIKTRGQQVTLSCSPISGHRSVSWYQQTPGQGLQFLFEYFSETQRNKGNFPGRFSGRQFSNSRSEMNVSTLELGDSALYLCASSSIGPGGTYNEQFFGPGTRLTVL.

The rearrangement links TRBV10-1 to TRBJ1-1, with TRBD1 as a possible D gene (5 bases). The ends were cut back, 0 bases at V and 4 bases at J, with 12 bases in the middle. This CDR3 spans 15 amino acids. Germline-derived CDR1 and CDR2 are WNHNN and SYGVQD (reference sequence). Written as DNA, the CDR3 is TGCGCCAGCAGTGAGTCGAGCCCAGGGACCACTGAAGCTTTCTTT. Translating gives CASSESSPGTTEAFF.

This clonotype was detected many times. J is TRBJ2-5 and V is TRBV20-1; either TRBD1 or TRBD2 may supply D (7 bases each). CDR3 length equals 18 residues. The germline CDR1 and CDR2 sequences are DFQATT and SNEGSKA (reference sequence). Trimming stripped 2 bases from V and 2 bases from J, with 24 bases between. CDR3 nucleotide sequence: TGCAGTGCTAGACCATTCCAGGGGGAGGGGCTCGGGCAAGAGACCCAGTACTTC. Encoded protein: CSARPFQGEGLGQETQYF.

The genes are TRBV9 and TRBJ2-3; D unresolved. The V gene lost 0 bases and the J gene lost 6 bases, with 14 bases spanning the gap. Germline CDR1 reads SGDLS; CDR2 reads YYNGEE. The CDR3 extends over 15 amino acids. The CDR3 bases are TGTGCCAGCAGCGTAGGAGGCGGCGGTCTGGATACGCAGTATTTT. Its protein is CASSVGGGGLDTQYF.